This T cell receptor beta chain was captured by sequencing in a study of blood T cell repertoires in COVID-19. Looking at the study overall: Donors in the United States, Italy and Spain gave samples during acute or convalescent COVID-19.

This CDR3 contains 16 residues. J lost 3 bases, V lost 2 bases, and 5 bases had no gene match. The germline V gene has CDR1 SGHAT and CDR2 FQNNGV. Original methodology: Reference gene primers were amplified, and this amplification served to estimate nucleated cell counts. The table came from immunoSEQ multiplex PCR; TCRdb's copy has only in-frame clones and leaves some out. That table is the source of V, J and clone size, and D and trimming were worked out from the DNA. This table holds around 270,000 clones, around 88% found once. This TCR was sampled from a man between 25 and 39 years old with acute or convalescent COVID-19. The sample comprised peripheral blood. The chain links TRBV11-2 to TRBJ2-1; TRBD2 matches 9 bases. CDR3 sequence (DNA): TGTGCCAGCAGCTTAAGCGGGGGGCGATACTACAATGAGCAGTTCTTC. Translating gives CASSLSGGRYYNEQFF.